These T cell receptor beta chains were read from a single sample in a study of long-term antiretroviral therapy in people with HIV. Only in-frame clones appear in the TCRdb table, and some are missing; sequencing was by immunoSEQ multiplex PCR. This table has some 25,000 clones, around 80% appearing once. This specimen consisted of unsorted PBMCs, obtained 1.1 years before starting antiretroviral therapy. The receptors here all came from a woman in her twenties or thirties with HIV. CDR3s leave out the opening cysteine and the closing phenylalanine or tryptophan. The order of the fields is V gene, CDR3 length, CDR3 protein.

TRBV2	13	ASKGGGHSNQPQH
TRBV7-2	11	ASSLETGEAQY
TRBV11-2	14	ASSLVLGTGSYGYT
TRBV9	11	ASSPTPGHTQY
TRBV7-3	14	ASSLSGTGGIGTQY
TRBV20-1	9	SARTFPEQF
TRBV7-2	14	ASSLLTLPSGNTIY
TRBV5-1	13	ASSLNSGGQRGYT
TRBV6-5	11	ASSSQGGYGYT
TRBV25-1	11	ASSENGLYEQY
TRBV30	6	AIETQY
TRBV7-9	10	ATAEKVGEQF
TRBV10-3	15	AISEVSNLLTGNTIY
TRBV19	13	ASRYSGMGNQPQH
TRBV12-5	17	ASGLPLSSGQGNNQPQH
TRBV6-1	13	ASSPERGIAYEQY
TRBV12-5	12	ASGLAGGAYGYT
TRBV11-2	10	ASSFIVYEQY
TRBV29-1	16	SVGLRQQTGTFGYGYT
TRBV5-1	16	ASSLGAGAGEMNTEAF
TRBV6-5	14	ASSYYISPGAGELF
TRBV30	13	AHGGGSQSTDTQY
TRBV10-3	15	AISPRGLRAGNTEAF
TRBV29-1	9	SGRGSGELF
TRBV6-1	12	ASSGRTGAHGYT
TRBV20-1	9	SARTDYGYT
TRBV5-1	13	ASSLAGDAKNIQY
TRBV29-1	13	SVGEGQGASYGYT
TRBV7-9	10	ASSLDLVEAF
TRBV5-5	12	ASSLVGDNYGYT
TRBV27	11	ASTPWPGYGYT
TRBV9	15	ASSVAARGAQPDTQY
TRBV7-2	14	ASSSSPGGGGETQY
TRBV4-1	11	ASSLGPLETQY
TRBV7-2	13	ASSLTIGGYNEQF
TRBV18	13	ASSLGSLSGNTIY